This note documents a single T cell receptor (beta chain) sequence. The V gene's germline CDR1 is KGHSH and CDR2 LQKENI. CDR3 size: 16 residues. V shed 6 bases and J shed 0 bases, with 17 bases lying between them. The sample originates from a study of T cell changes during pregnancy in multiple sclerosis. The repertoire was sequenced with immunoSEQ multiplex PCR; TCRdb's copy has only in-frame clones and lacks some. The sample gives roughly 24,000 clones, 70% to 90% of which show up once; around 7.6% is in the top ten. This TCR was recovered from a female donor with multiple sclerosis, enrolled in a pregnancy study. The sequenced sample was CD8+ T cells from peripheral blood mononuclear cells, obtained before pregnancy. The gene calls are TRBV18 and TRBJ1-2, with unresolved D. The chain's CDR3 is CASSPRIRGSNYGYTF. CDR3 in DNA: TGTGCCAGCTCCCCCCGGATCCGGGGATCTAACTATGGCTACACCTTC.